A single sample is the source of the 15 T cell receptor beta chains below, sequenced in a study of Tregs in tolerant kidney transplant recipients. Recipients received nonmyeloablative bone marrow transplants from related graft donors, with transient mixed chimerism. Clones were sequenced by immunoSEQ multiplex PCR, and TCRdb holds only the in-frame ones, with some missing. The sample includes 25,000 or so clones. This specimen consisted of CD4+ T cells from blood (PBMCs), obtained 6 months after the transplant. The receptors shown here come from a human patient who received a combined kidney and bone marrow transplant. Some T cells may be supplied by the graft donor.

Concerning this clone: The read falls 3 residues short of the CDR3 end, and the missing part is taken from the germline J gene. The rearrangement joins TRBV6-2 or TRBV6-3 to TRBJ1-2, with 8 bases fitting TRBD1. V gave up 2 bases and J gave up 2 bases; unmatched junction bases: 4. The germline V gene has CDR1 MNHEY and CDR2 SVGEGT. The CDR3 runs to 15 residues. The CDR3 DNA, read in part, is TGTGCCAGCAGTTACCAGGGGGCTAGAAACTATGGC. Translating it yields CASSYQGARNYG. The full-length CDR3 reads as CASSYQGARNYGYTF.

Concerning this clone itself: The CDR3 is cut off 3 residues early in the read; its end comes from the germline J gene. V usage is TRBV11-2 and J usage is TRBJ2-3; D ambiguous. The CDR3 extends over 14 amino acids. Between the trimmed V and J ends, which lost 1 base and 2 bases, there was a span of 7 bases. Germline V gene sequence: CDR1 SGHAT, CDR2 FQNNGV. The CDR3 here is CASSLGYHTDTQYF. The CDR3 bases that were read are TGTGCCAGCAGCTTAGGCTATCACACAGATACG. The variable domain in full, with the rest retrieved from reference TRBV11-2 and TRBJ2-3, is EAGVAQSPRYKIIEKRQSVAFWCNPISGHATLYWYQQILGQGPKLLIQFQNNGVVDDSQLPKDRFSAERLKGVDSTLKIQPAKLEDSAVYLCASSLGYHTDTQYFGPGTRLTVL.

The CDR3 sequence is CAWSVGQGRPQHF. CDR3 DNA (partial): TGTGCCTGGAGTGTGGGACAGGGTAGGCCC. This rearrangement joins TRBV30 to TRBJ1-5, with 9 bases fitting TRBD1. The observed sequence ends 3 residues before the CDR3 terminus, with the missing tail filled in from the germline J gene. V lost 0 bases and J lost 9; bases outside the gene matches: 3. This CDR3 has 13 residues. Germline assignment: CDR1 GTSNPN and CDR2 SVGIG (reference sequence).

Concerning this clone itself: The read gets to within 3 residues of the CDR3 end, and the germline J gene fills in the rest. The chain uses TRBV7-7 and TRBJ2-7, with 8 bases aligning to TRBD1. The CDR3 contains 15 residues. The V gene end was trimmed by 2 bases and the J gene end by 5 bases; junction bases not matched to a gene: 8. The germline V gene encodes CDR1 SSHAT and CDR2 FNYEAQ (reference sequence). The CDR3 sequence is CASSLCLDRGNEQYF. The sequenced part of the CDR3 DNA is TGTGCCAGCAGCTTATGCCTCGACAGGGGCAACGAG.

The DNA read from the CDR3 is TGTGCCAGCTCATCAGGGATGGACACTGAA. Translation: CASSSGMDTE. The whole CDR3 region reads CASSSGMDTEAFF. V gene TRBV18 combines with J gene TRBJ1-1; perhaps TRBD1 as D (5 bases). The read falls 3 residues short of the CDR3 end, and the missing part is taken from the germline J gene. Trimming stripped 5 bases from V and 3 bases from J, with 10 bases between. CDR3 length: 13 residues. Germline loops: CDR1 KGHSH, CDR2 LQKENI. The variable domain in full, completed from reference TRBV18 and TRBJ1-1, reads NAGVMQNPRHLVRRRGQEARLRCSPMKGHSHVYWYRQLPEEGLKFMVYLQKENIIDESGMPKERFSAEFPKEGPSILRIQQVVRGDSAAYFCASSSGMDTEAFFGQGTRLTVV.

Note on this clone: The read ends 3 residues early relative to the CDR3; the germline J gene fills the gap. The V gene is TRBV10-1, the J gene TRBJ2-4; D might be TRBD2 (5 bases). Trimming removed 5 bases at V and 1 base at J, with 9 bases between. The CDR3 covers 14 residues. CDR1 is WNHNN, CDR2 SYGVQD, per germline (reference sequence). The sequenced part of the CDR3 DNA is TGCGCCAGCAGTCCGGGGATCGCCAAAAACATT. This codes for CASSPGIAKNI. The CDR3 in full is CASSPGIAKNIQYF.

With respect to this clone: With the read ending 3 residues before the CDR3 end, the germline J gene is used to fill in that end. The chain links TRBV5-6 to TRBJ1-2, with 7 nucleotides matching TRBD1. V dropped 4 bases and J dropped 7; count of bases not matched to a gene: 10. The CDR3 has 14 residues. CDR1 SGHDT and CDR2 YYEEEE come from the germline V gene. The CDR3 here is CASSQLRDSGGYTF. The part of the CDR3 DNA that was read is TGTGCCAGCAGCCAGCTACGGGACAGTGGTGGC.

Partial CDR3 DNA: TGTGCCATCAGTGAGCCAAGACTCAACACCGGGGAG. This codes for CAISEPRLNTGE. The full CDR3 reads CAISEPRLNTGELFF. The genes are TRBV10-3 and TRBJ2-2; no firm D call. The CDR3 end falls 3 residues outside the read, so it is completed with the germline J gene. CDR1 and CDR2 (germline): ENHRY, SYGVKD. The CDR3 totals 15 residues. V shed 2 bases and J shed 2 bases, with 9 bases lying between them.

Incomplete CDR3 DNA: TGCGCCAGCAGTCCAGGGGGCAGCGCTAATGAAAAA. This translates into CASSPGGSANEK. The CDR3 in full is CASSPGGSANEKLFF. V is TRBV10-1 and J is TRBJ1-4; 8 nucleotides line up with TRBD1. Read sequence stops 3 residues before the CDR3 end, and the germline J gene provides the missing end. The V and J ends lost 5 bases and 3 bases, in that order; junction bases with no gene match: 5. The CDR3 contains 15 residues. In germline, CDR1 is WNHNN, CDR2 SYGVQD (reference sequence).

Comments on this clone: The read stops 3 residues short of the end of the CDR3; the missing end is completed from the germline J gene. The chain carries TRBV19 and TRBJ2-7; TRBD1 might be the D (5 bases). Trimming took 1 base from V and 2 from J, leaving 9 bases between them. The CDR3 loop spans 14 amino acids. Germline values: CDR1 LNHDA, CDR2 SQIVND (reference sequence). CDR3 DNA (partial): TGTGCCAGTAGTATAGGGGGCCACGCCTACGAG. This encodes CASSIGGHAYE. The whole CDR3 is CASSIGGHAYEQYF.

To note about this clone: Germline and junction disagree at one end, which may indicate a read error. The read terminates 3 residues before the CDR3 end, so the remaining end is supplied by the germline J gene. The V and J genes are TRBV5-6 and TRBJ1-1, with 7 positions matching TRBD1. CDR3 length: 15 residues. From germline, CDR1 is SGHDT and CDR2 YYEEEE. CDR3 DNA, as far as it was read: TGTGCCAGCGGCTTGGTCGACAGGGTGGGCACTGAA. Amino acid sequence: CASGLVDRVGTE. From start to end, the CDR3 is CASGLVDRVGTEAFF.

As concerns this clone: The DNA ends 3 residues before the CDR3 does, and the rest of the CDR3 is filled in from the germline J gene. The gene calls are TRBV12-3 or TRBV12-4 and TRBJ2-7; the D is unclear. CDR3 length equals 16 residues. V lost 5 bases, J lost 6 bases, and 23 bases lay in between. The CDR3 region is CASSPTCGLLSCEQYF. The DNA read from the CDR3 is TGTGCCAGCAGTCCCACCTGCGGCCTGCTGTCATGCGAG.

Details on this clone: Sequencing ends 3 residues short of the CDR3 end; the germline J gene provides the rest. The rearrangement joins TRBV2 to TRBJ1-1; 7 bases line up with TRBD1. The CDR3 consists of 15 residues. Per the germline V gene, CDR1 is SNHLY and CDR2 is FYNNEI. Trimming took 4 bases from V and 3 from J; bases not matched to a gene: 8. The sequenced part of the CDR3 DNA is TGTGCCAGCAGTGCCACAGGGGCGGGGTACACTGAA. Protein sequence: CASSATGAGYTE. The whole CDR3 is CASSATGAGYTEAFF.

To note about this clone: The CDR3 extends 3 residues past the end of the read, so its final part is completed from the germline J gene. The rearrangement uses TRBV2 and TRBJ2-5; 7 nucleotides match TRBD1. The CDR3 sequence is 14 residues long. Germline trimming cut 6 bases from V and 2 bases from J; bases unmatched to any gene: 6. Germline V gene lookup returns CDR1 SNHLY and CDR2 FYNNEI. Incomplete CDR3 DNA: TGTGCCAGCAGGGCCGGGACAGCACAAGAGACC. It yields the protein CASRAGTAQET. The CDR3 in its entirety is CASRAGTAQETQYF.

This clone counts as medium-sized by frequency. Sequencing ends 3 residues short of the CDR3 end; the germline J gene provides the rest. V gene TRBV12-3 or TRBV12-4 combines with J gene TRBJ1-4; 7 positions agree with TRBD1. The V and J ends lost 6 bases and 5 bases, in that order; junction bases with no gene match: 6. CDR3 length: 14 amino acids. CDR3 protein: CASSYRGLNEKLFF. Incomplete CDR3 DNA: TGTGCCAGCAGCTACAGGGGCCTAAATGAAAAA.